This TCR beta chain was identified in a study of PD-1 blockade in classical Hodgkin lymphoma. General observations from the study: With respect to the repertoire differences, their causes, possibly disease activity or prior therapy, remain undefined. By C4D1, CD4+ diversity increased significantly, especially in complete responders. Complete responders showed a baseline diversity that resembled the diversity of newly diagnosed patients.

The CDR3 runs to 13 residues. V shed 4 bases and J shed 6 bases, with 11 bases lying between them. Germline-derived CDR1 and CDR2 are MDHEN and SYDVKM. Each and every patient relapsed after autologous stem cell transplantation, and patients got differing brentuximab vedotin exposure. Remarks on this clone: Its specificity is unknown.

Repertoires were generated with immunoSEQ multiplex PCR, while TCRdb's copy carries only in-frame clones and drops some. Of 20,000 to 25,000 clones listed, around 81% are singletons. Sequenced here: peripheral blood mononuclear cells (PBMCs), sampled before the second cycle of nivolumab. This TCR was sampled from a human donor with classical Hodgkin lymphoma. This rearrangement joins TRBV28 to TRBJ2-3; D is unresolved. In nucleotides, the CDR3 is TGTGCCAGCAGTTCCTACAGTGTCGATACGCAGTATTTT. It encodes CASSSYSVDTQYF. The variable domain in full, with the rest retrieved from reference TRBV28 and TRBJ2-3, is DVKVTQSSRYLVKRTGEKVFLECVQDMDHENMFWYRQDPGLGLRLIYFSYDVKMKEKGDIPEGYSVSREKKERFSLILESASTNQTSMYLCASSSYSVDTQYFGPGTRLTVL.